This T cell receptor (beta chain) was recovered during a study of T cell responses to AZD1222 COVID-19 vaccine (dated by TCRdb to the early 2020s). Broadly, across the study: A total of over 230 trial participants underwent TCR sequencing, of whom some 210 received two doses of AZD1222 and about 25 received two doses of the MenACWY control vaccine. Trial participants were enrolled into age subgroups of 18-55, 56-69 and 70-plus years, which contained about 150, 27 and 61 TCR-sequenced participants, respectively. What the work shows at the level of the full study, not this receptor alone: Because no day 14 peak-response samples were available, repertoires were characterized only after the peak T cell response. In the small 56-69-year group, the increase in depth fell short of significance, most likely because of low power. Conclusions about previously exposed vaccinees are limited, since just 5 or 6 AZD1222 recipients were seropositive for SARS-CoV-2 at baseline. Nearly half of unique spike-specific TCRs reportedly recognized epitopes outside regions mutated in the B.1.351 and B.1.1.7 variants. CD4 TCRs associated with the vaccine covered the entire spike protein, and the dominant responses were in regions 160-218 and 743-854. Most participants were white British and females outnumbered males, and the authors suggested that clonal diversity may have been underestimated. A significant rise in spike-specific TCR breadth and depth was observed after two AZD1222 doses relative to day 0 and relative to MenACWY recipients.

The CDR3 regions of human TCRbeta chains were subjected to immunosequencing. As for the original processing: TCRs in the repertoires were compared against a reference library of SARS-CoV-2-specific TCRs that had been generated with the MIRA antigen-specificity platform. Breadth was defined as the fraction of unique TCRs that were SARS-CoV-2-associated, and depth was defined as the fraction of total T cells that were SARS-CoV-2-associated. Using the MIRA data, each spike-specific TCR was assigned both to the spike region to which the TCR was reactive and to a CD4 or CD8 class. Log10-transformed breadth and depth values were compared by one-way ANOVA with Sidak's multiple comparisons tests. TCRdb limited this immuneACCESS table to in-frame rearrangements with V and J called. A share of clones is missing; checked studies link under half to unresolved V genes, and the rest is unexplained. V, J and clone size were drawn from that table, and D and trimming were deduced from the DNA. For this sample there are 150,000 to 250,000 clones; 90% to 95% appear just once. The top ten clones comprise approximately 3.7% of the sample.

To note about this clone: The antigen it binds to is not known. Per-nucleotide qualities are absent, and no much larger clonotype sits a single base away.

In the paper's terms, the time point label means: about 28 days (+/-7) after the second vaccine dose. AZD1222 recipients with second doses at about 4 weeks or about 12 weeks were pooled, because spike-specific TCR depth and breadth did not differ between schedules. Samples from vaccinated people were obtained from the UK trials COV001 and COV002, which included a single-blind randomized controlled phase 2/3 trial of AZD1222 (ChAdOx1 nCoV-19) in healthy adults. Trial participant PBMC samples were collected at day 0 and day 28 after the second dose for TCRbeta chain sequencing. From the cysteine up to the phenylalanine, the CDR3 has a length of 12 residues. CDR3 DNA only is kept here, 36 bases in frame from base 1. V is reduced by 4 bases and J by 2 bases, leaving a spacing of 6 bases between them. Based on the germline V gene, the CDR1 and CDR2 sequences are MDHEN and SYDVKM.

The rearranged chain carries TRBV28 and TRBJ2-7, with no reliable assignment of the D segment. The sample here was peripheral blood, taken 28 days after the second AZD1222 dose. This receptor was taken from an adult who received the AZD1222 COVID-19 vaccine. The DNA reads TGTGCCAGCAGTTCCTATCCCTACGAGCAGTACTTC. This gives the protein CASSSYPYEQYF.